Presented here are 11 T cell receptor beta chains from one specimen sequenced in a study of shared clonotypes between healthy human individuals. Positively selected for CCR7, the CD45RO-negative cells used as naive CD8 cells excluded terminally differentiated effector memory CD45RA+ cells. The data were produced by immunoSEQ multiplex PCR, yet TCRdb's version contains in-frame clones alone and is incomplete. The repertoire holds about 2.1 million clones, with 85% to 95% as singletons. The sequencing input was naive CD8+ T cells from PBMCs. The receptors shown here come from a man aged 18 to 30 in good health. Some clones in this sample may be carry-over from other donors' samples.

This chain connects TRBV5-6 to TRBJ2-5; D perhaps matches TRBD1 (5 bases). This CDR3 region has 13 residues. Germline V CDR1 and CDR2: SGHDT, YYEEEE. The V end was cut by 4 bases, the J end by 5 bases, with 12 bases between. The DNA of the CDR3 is TGTGCCAGCAGCGTTGGGGCCCGGGAGACCCAGTACTTC. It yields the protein CASSVGARETQYF. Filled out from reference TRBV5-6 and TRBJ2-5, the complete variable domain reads DAGVTQSPTHLIKTRGQQVTLRCSPKSGHDTVSWYQQALGQGPQFIFQYYEEEERQRGNFPDRFSGHQFPNYSSELNVNALLLGDSALYLCASSVGARETQYFGPGTRLLVL.

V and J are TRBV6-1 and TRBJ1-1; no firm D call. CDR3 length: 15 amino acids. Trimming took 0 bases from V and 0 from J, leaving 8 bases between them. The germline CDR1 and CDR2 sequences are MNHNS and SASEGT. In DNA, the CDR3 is TGTGCCAGCAGTGAAGCGCGAGAAATGAACACTGAAGCTTTCTTT. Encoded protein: CASSEAREMNTEAFF.

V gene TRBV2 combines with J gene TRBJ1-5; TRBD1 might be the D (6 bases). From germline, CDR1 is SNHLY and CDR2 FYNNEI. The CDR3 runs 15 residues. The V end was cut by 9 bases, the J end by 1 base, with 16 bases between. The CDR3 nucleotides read TGTGCCAGTGGTGGGGGCGTGTGGAGCAATCAGCCCCAGCATTTT. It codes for CASGGGVWSNQPQHF.

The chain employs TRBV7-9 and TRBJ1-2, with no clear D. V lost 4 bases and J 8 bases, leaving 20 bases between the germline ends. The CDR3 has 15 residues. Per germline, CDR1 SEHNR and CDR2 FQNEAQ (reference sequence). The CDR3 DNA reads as TGTGCCAGCAGCTCCATCGACGAGCCGAGACCGGGCTACACCTTC. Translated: CASSSIDEPRPGYTF.

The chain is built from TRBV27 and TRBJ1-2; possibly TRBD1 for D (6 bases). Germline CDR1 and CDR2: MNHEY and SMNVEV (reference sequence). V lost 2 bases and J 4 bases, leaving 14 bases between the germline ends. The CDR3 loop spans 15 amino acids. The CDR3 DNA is TGTGCCAGCAGTTTAGTGTGGGGGCAGGTCTATGGCTACACCTTC. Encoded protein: CASSLVWGQVYGYTF.

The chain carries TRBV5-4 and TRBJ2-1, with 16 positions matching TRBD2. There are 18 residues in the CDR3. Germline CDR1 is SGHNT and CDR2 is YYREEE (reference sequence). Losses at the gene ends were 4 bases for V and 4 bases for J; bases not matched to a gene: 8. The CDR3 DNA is TGTGCCAGCAGCCCGGGACTAGCGGGAGGGCCAGGTTACAATGAGCAGTTCTTC. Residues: CASSPGLAGGPGYNEQFF.

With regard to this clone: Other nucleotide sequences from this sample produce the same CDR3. CDR3 protein: CASSSPDTQYF. The DNA of the CDR3 is TGTGCCAGCAGCTCTCCAGATACGCAGTATTTT. The genes are TRBV11-2 and TRBJ2-3; the D is unclear. Trimming removed 4 bases from V and 4 bases from J, with 3 bases in between. The CDR3 is made up of 11 amino acids. Germline V CDR1 and CDR2: SGHAT, FQNNGV. Full variable domain (rest looked up from reference TRBV11-2 and TRBJ2-3): EAGVAQSPRYKIIEKRQSVAFWCNPISGHATLYWYQQILGQGPKLLIQFQNNGVVDDSQLPKDRFSAERLKGVDSTLKIQPAKLEDSAVYLCASSSPDTQYFGPGTRLTVL.

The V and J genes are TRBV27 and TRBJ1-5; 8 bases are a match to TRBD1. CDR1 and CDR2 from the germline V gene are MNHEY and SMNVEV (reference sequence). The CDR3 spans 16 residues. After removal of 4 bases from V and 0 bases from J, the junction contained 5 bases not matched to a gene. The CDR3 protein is CASSSQGVYSNQPQHF. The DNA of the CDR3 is TGTGCCAGCAGTTCACAGGGGGTTTATAGCAATCAGCCCCAGCATTTT.

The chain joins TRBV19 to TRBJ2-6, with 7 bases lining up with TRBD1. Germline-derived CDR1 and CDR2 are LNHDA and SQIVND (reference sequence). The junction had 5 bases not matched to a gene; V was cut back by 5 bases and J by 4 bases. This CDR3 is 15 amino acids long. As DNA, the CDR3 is TGTGCCAGTAGTCCCGACAGGGCCGGGGCCAACGTCCTGACTTTC. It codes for CASSPDRAGANVLTF. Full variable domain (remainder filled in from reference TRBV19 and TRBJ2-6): DGGITQSPKYLFRKEGQNVTLSCEQNLNHDAMYWYRQDPGQGLRLIYYSQIVNDFQKGDIAEGYSVSREKKESFPLTVTSAQKNPTAFYLCASSPDRAGANVLTFGAGSRLTVL.

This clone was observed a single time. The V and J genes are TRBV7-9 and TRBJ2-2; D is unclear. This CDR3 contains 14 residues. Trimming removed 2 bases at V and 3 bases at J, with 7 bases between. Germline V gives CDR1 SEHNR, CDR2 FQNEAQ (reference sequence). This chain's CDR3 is CASSLQEYTGELFF. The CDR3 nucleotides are TGTGCCAGCAGCTTACAGGAATACACCGGGGAGCTGTTTTTT.

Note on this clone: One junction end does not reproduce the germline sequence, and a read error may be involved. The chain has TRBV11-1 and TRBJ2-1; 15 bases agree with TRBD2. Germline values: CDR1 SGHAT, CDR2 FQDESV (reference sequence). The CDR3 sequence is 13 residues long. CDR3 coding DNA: TGTGCCAGCAGCTTAGTTGGACTAGCGGGAGGGATCTTC. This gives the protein CASSLVGLAGGIF.